This entry lists 10 T cell receptor beta chains sequenced from one sample in a study of T-cell memory formation after mild COVID-19. Via MiXCR, TCRdb re-called the 5' RACE reads, giving one row per CDR3 protein. The table lists about 250,000 distinct CDR3 sequences, approximately 18% of them singletons. Sequenced material: PBMCs or a T cell subset sorted from them (not recorded which). These TCRs come from a man younger than 35 who had mild COVID-19 (a few samples of this study predate the infection). Cell type and time point are not known.

This clonotype occurred a few times. This chain uses TRBV7-2 with TRBJ2-2; weak D call: TRBD2 (5 bases). This CDR3 is 13 amino acids long. Germline loops: CDR1 SGHTA, CDR2 FQGNSA. The germline V and J ends were trimmed by 7 bases and 4 bases, with 10 bases remaining between them. The CDR3 protein is CASIGGPTGELFF. CDR3 sequence (DNA): TGTGCCAGCATCGGAGGACCCACCGGGGAGCTGTTTTTT.

The chain recombines TRBV20-1 with TRBJ2-1, with D perhaps TRBD1 (6 bases). There are 12 residues in the CDR3. V was clipped by 7 bases and J by 7 bases, with 14 bases between them. From germline, CDR1 is DFQATT and CDR2 SNEGSKA (reference sequence). The CDR3 loop is CSGGPPGNEQFF. The DNA for the CDR3 is TGCAGTGGGGGGCCCCCAGGGAATGAGCAGTTCTTC.

This clonotype was observed a few times. The chain is built from TRBV6-5 and TRBJ2-1, with D maybe TRBD2 (6 bases). CDR1 and CDR2 (germline): MNHEY, SVGAGI. V lost 6 bases and J lost 7, with 10 bases in between. The CDR3 loop spans 12 amino acids. CDR3: CASRTTRNEQFF. In nucleotides, the CDR3 is TGTGCCAGCAGAACGACTAGGAATGAGCAGTTCTTC.

J is TRBJ1-2 and V is TRBV9, with 12 bases lining up with TRBD1. The V gene's germline CDR1 is SGDLS and CDR2 YYNGEE. The CDR3 length is 13 residues. The trim removed 3 bases at V and 7 bases at J, leaving 1 base unmatched. This CDR3 reads CASSAGQGAGYTF. Written as DNA, the CDR3 is TGTGCCAGCAGCGCGGGACAGGGGGCTGGCTACACCTTC.

In its sample, this clonotype was seen a few times. The chain has TRBV4-1 and TRBJ1-1; D may be TRBD1 (6 bases). V lost 4 bases, J lost 3 bases, and 15 bases lay in between. CDR3 length: 15 residues. In germline, CDR1 is MGHRA, CDR2 YSYEKL. CDR3 sequence reads: CASSPARDMYTEAFF. Here the CDR3 DNA reads TGCGCCAGCAGCCCCGCCCGGGACATGTACACTGAAGCTTTCTTT.

The chain couples TRBV14 to TRBJ2-1; 9 positions agree with TRBD2. J was trimmed by 8 bases and V by 8 bases; bases with no gene match: 13. The CDR3 extends over 15 amino acids. Germline CDR1 and CDR2: SGHDN and FVKESK. The CDR3: CASGGTSYWGDEQFF. The CDR3 DNA sequence: TGTGCCAGCGGAGGGACTAGCTATTGGGGCGATGAGCAGTTCTTC.

This clonotype turned up a few times. The rearrangement joins TRBV15 to TRBJ2-5; D is uncertain. CDR1 is LNHNV, CDR2 YYDKDF, per germline (reference sequence). The CDR3 is made up of 12 amino acids. The V and J ends lost 6 bases and 2 bases respectively, with 7 bases between them. CDR3 loop: CATRHGQETQYF. For the CDR3, the DNA is TGTGCCACCAGGCACGGACAAGAGACCCAGTACTTC.

This clonotype was counted only a few times. The chain is built from TRBV9 and TRBJ2-7, with D unresolved. Trimming took off 0 bases at V and 4 bases at J, with 8 bases between the two ends. The germline V gene has CDR1 SGDLS and CDR2 YYNGEE. The CDR3 has 13 residues. CDR3 coding DNA: TGTGCCAGCAGCGTAGGGGTGGGATACGAGCAGTACGTC. Translated, it gives CASSVGVGYEQYV.

This clonotype came up a few times. This sequence joins TRBV5-4 and TRBJ2-1; D gene unclear. This CDR3 is 13 amino acids long. Germline CDR1 and CDR2: SGHNT and YYREEE (reference sequence). V lost 3 bases and J lost 6, with 10 bases in between. CDR3: CASSWATSNEQFF. The CDR3 bases are TGTGCCAGCAGCTGGGCTACCAGCAATGAGCAGTTCTTC.

This clonotype was counted between two and nine times. The chain uses TRBV14 and TRBJ2-2; no clear D. CDR1 is SGHDN, CDR2 FVKESK, per germline. This CDR3 is built from 16 residues. The V and J ends lost 1 base and 1 base respectively, with 10 bases between them. The CDR3 sequence: CASSQGSSWNTGELFF. The CDR3 DNA reads TGTGCCAGCAGCCAAGGCAGTAGCTGGAACACCGGGGAGCTGTTTTTT.